A single sample gave rise to the 6 T cell receptor beta chains below, sequenced in a study of T-cell memory formation after mild COVID-19. TCRdb reprocessed the 5' RACE reads via MiXCR and lists one record per CDR3 protein. The sample has around 320,000 distinct CDR3 sequences, just under 20% seen once. Sequenced input: PBMCs or a T cell subset sorted from them (not recorded which). Source of these receptors: a man aged 18 to 29 who had mild COVID-19 (a few samples of this study predate the infection). Cell type and time point are not known.

The genes are TRBV12-3 or TRBV12-4 and TRBJ2-1, with D possibly matching TRBD1 (6 bases). The CDR3 has 14 residues. The V end lost 5 bases, the J end lost 9 bases, and 17 bases lay between the germline ends. The CDR3 DNA reads TGTGCCAGCAGTGGGCCGGTTGGGGGCCTTGAGCAGTTCTTC. Protein: CASSGPVGGLEQFF.

This clonotype was seen ten or more times. The chain is built from TRBV7-3 and TRBJ2-2; 8 bases are a match to TRBD2. CDR3 length: 17 amino acids. V was clipped by 4 bases and J by 3 bases; unmatched bases: 10. CDR1 is SGHTA, CDR2 FQGTGA, per germline. In DNA, the CDR3 is TGTGCCAGCAGCTCCCATTCTATTAGCGGGGACACCGGGGAGCTGTTTTTT. Protein: CASSSHSISGDTGELFF. Filled out from reference TRBV7-3 and TRBJ2-2, the complete variable domain reads GAGVSQTPSNKVTEKGKYVELRCDPISGHTALYWYRQSLGQGPEFLIYFQGTGAADDSGLPNDRFFAVRPEGSVSTLKIQRTERGDSAVYLCASSSHSISGDTGELFFGEGSRLTVL.

The chain has TRBV20-1 and TRBJ2-1, with 9 bases identical to TRBD2. Germline V gives CDR1 DFQATT, CDR2 SNEGSKA (reference sequence). This CDR3 comprises 13 residues. Trimming cost V 8 bases and J 5 bases; bases outside gene matches: 7. For the CDR3, the DNA is TGCAGTCAGGCTAGCGGGGTTGACAATGAGCAGTTCTTC. Translating gives CSQASGVDNEQFF.

The V and J genes are TRBV29-1 and TRBJ2-2; unclear D gene. CDR3 size: 13 residues. Germline V gene lookup returns CDR1 SQVTM and CDR2 ANQGSEA. The germline V and J ends were trimmed by 3 bases and 5 bases, with 10 bases remaining between them. CDR3 sequence reads: CSVDWDSTGELFF. The CDR3 DNA reads TGCAGCGTTGATTGGGATTCGACCGGGGAGCTGTTTTTT.

This clonotype was counted only a few times. The chain uses TRBV7-2 and TRBJ1-5; possibly TRBD1 for D (5 bases). The CDR3 extends over 18 amino acids. Trimming shortened V by 3 bases and J by 1 base, and 19 bases separated the two germline ends. Germline V gives CDR1 SGHTA, CDR2 FQGNSA. The CDR3 reads CASSLTFREGASNQPQHF. The CDR3 nucleotides read TGTGCCAGCAGCTTGACTTTTCGTGAAGGGGCGAGCAATCAGCCCCAGCATTTT.

This clonotype appeared many times. The gene calls are TRBV25-1 and TRBJ1-5, with D possibly being TRBD1 (6 bases). The germline V gene has CDR1 MGHDK and CDR2 SYGVNS. Trimming cost V 1 base and J 3 bases, with 16 bases left between them. The CDR3 covers 17 residues. In DNA form, the CDR3 reads TGTGCCAGCAGTGAATCAAACAGGGCAATCGACAATCAGCCCCAGCATTTT. As protein: CASSESNRAIDNQPQHF.